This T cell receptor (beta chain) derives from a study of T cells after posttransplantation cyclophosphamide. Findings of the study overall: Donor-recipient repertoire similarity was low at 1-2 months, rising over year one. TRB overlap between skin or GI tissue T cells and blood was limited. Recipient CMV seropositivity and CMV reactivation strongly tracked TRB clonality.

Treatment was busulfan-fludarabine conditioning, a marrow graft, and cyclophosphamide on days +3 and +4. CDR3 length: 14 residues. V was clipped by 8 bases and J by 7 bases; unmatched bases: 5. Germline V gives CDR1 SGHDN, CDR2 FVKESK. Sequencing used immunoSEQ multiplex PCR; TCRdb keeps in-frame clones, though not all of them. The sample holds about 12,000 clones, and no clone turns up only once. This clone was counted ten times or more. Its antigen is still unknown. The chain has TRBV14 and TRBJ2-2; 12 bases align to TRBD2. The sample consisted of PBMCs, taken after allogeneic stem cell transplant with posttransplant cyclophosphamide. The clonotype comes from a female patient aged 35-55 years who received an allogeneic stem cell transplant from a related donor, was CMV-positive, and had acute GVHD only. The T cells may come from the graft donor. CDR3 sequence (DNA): TGTGCCAGCCAACTAGCGGGAGGCAACGGGGAGCTGTTTTTT. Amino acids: CASQLAGGNGELFF.